The source of this TCR beta chain is a study of blood T cell repertoires in COVID-19. Across the study: Collection of acute and convalescent COVID-19 samples took place in the United States, Italy and Spain. PBMCs, B-cell-depleted T cells, or T cells provided the cDNA or gDNA that made up the material.

In the authors' workflow: Reference gene primer amplification gave estimated nucleated cell counts. Sequencing used immunoSEQ multiplex PCR; TCRdb keeps in-frame clones, though not all of them. That table supplies the V and J calls and clone size; D and trimming were determined from the DNA. The sample comprises approximately 390,000 clones, around 87% of which are singletons, and about 6.5% rests with the top ten. V lost 3 bases, J lost 6 bases, and 16 bases lay in between. The CDR3 is 15 residues long. Germline values: CDR1 SGHNT, CDR2 YENEEA. The clonotype was recovered from a man aged 18 to 29 with active or convalescent COVID-19. What was sequenced was peripheral blood. The chain uses TRBV11-3 and TRBJ2-3, with D possibly matching TRBD1 (6 bases). The CDR3 spells CASSFTSQGLDTQYF. CDR3 nucleotide sequence: TGTGCCAGCAGCTTCACCTCACAGGGTTTGGATACGCAGTATTTT.